This TCR beta chain was identified in a study of cytomegalovirus exposure and HLA in healthy donors. From germline, CDR1 is LGHNA and CDR2 YNFKEQ. J gave up 4 bases and V 1 base, and 10 bases lay outside the gene matches. The CDR3 contains 18 residues. Primers for the PCR totalled 60 Vbeta and 13 Jbeta. The method was immunoSEQ multiplex PCR; TCRdb's version includes in-frame clones alone and lacks a portion of them. The sample shows tens of thousands of clones, more than 75% of them seen only once. A note on this clone: Its specificity is unknown.

Study observations and caveats: Most TCR sequences were seen very rarely across donors, but some public TCRs occurred in many. Associated with cytomegalovirus, according to the listing, were around 170 TCR beta chains. Presence/absence analyses assumed roughly uniform sequencing depth across donors. A highly shared variant cluster was judged a likely technical artifact.

The chain recombines TRBV4-2 with TRBJ1-3; 10 positions agree with TRBD1. This receptor was obtained from a woman aged 45-60 years in good health and CMV-seropositive. Input material: PBMCs. The CDR3 spells CASSQVFRDRGAGNTIYF. For the CDR3, the DNA is TGTGCCAGCAGCCAAGTGTTCCGGGACAGGGGTGCAGGAAACACCATATATTTT.